These 28 T cell receptor beta chains were sequenced from one sample in a study of blood T cell repertoires in COVID-19. TCRdb keeps only in-frame clones here, not all; method: immunoSEQ multiplex PCR. The sample holds around 300,000 clones; more than 80% are singletons and the top ten take 3%. Specimen: peripheral blood. These receptors were taken from a woman aged 30 to 39 with active or convalescent COVID-19.

This chain joins TRBV7-3 and TRBJ2-1; TRBD2 matches at 11 bases. With 3 bases clipped from V and 3 bases from J, the junction kept 16 bases outside the gene matches. The CDR3 runs to 20 residues. Germline CDR1 is SGHTA and CDR2 is FQGTGA. The chain's CDR3 is CASSFLPGLADNYNYNEQFF. CDR3 DNA: TGTGCCAGCAGCTTCTTACCGGGACTAGCGGACAACTATAACTACAATGAGCAGTTCTTC.

The V and J genes are TRBV4-3 and TRBJ1-1, with TRBD1 matching 8 bases. The CDR3 is 17 amino acids. CDR1 is LGHNA and CDR2 is YSLEER in the germline V gene. The ends lost 1 base at V and 0 bases at J; junction bases unmatched: 7. DNA of the CDR3: TGCGCCAGCAGCCAAGCTGCCAGGGGGCTCTTGAACACTGAAGCTTTCTTT. It yields the protein CASSQAARGLLNTEAFF.

The V call is TRBV12-5, the J call TRBJ2-3; D may be TRBD2 (5 bases). CDR3 length: 15 amino acids. Germline assignment: CDR1 LGHNT and CDR2 FRNRAP. V dropped 6 bases and J dropped 0 bases, with 13 bases sitting between them. The CDR3 DNA is TGTGCTAGTGGGGCGGGCACCTCTAGCACAGATACGCAGTATTTT. It codes for CASGAGTSSTDTQYF.

The chain is built from TRBV7-6 and TRBJ2-5, with 7 bases identical to TRBD1. The CDR3 spans 14 residues. Germline assignment: CDR1 SGHVS and CDR2 FNYEAQ. Trimming at V came to 1 base and at J to 2 bases, leaving 1 base not matched to a gene. The CDR3 protein is CASSLEDRQETQYF. The CDR3, as DNA: TGTGCCAGCAGCTTAGAGGACAGGCAAGAGACCCAGTACTTC. Full variable domain (missing parts from reference TRBV7-6 and TRBJ2-5): GAGVSQSPRYKVTKRGQDVALRCDPISGHVSLYWYRQALGQGPEFLTYFNYEAQQDKSGLPNDRFSAERPEGSISTLTIQRTEQRDSAMYRCASSLEDRQETQYFGPGTRLLVL.

V is TRBV27 and J is TRBJ2-1, with D perhaps TRBD2 (5 bases). The CDR3 totals 13 residues. Germline V gene sequence: CDR1 MNHEY, CDR2 SMNVEV (reference sequence). V was clipped by 6 bases and J by 10 bases, with 16 bases between them. CDR3 sequence (DNA): TGTGCCAGCAGATCAATAGCGCTGGGGGAGCAGTTCTTC. As protein: CASRSIALGEQFF.

The chain recombines TRBV19 with TRBJ2-4; the D gene is possibly TRBD2 (6 bases). The germline CDR1 and CDR2 sequences are LNHDA and SQIVND (reference sequence). Between the trimmed V and J ends, which lost 3 bases and 9 bases, there was a span of 21 bases. The CDR3 has 16 amino acids. Written as DNA, the CDR3 is TGTGCCAGTAGTATCTCCCCGGCGGGGTCGCTAACCATTCAGTACTTC. Its translation: CASSISPAGSLTIQYF.

V usage is TRBV7-9 and J usage is TRBJ1-2, with a tentative D call TRBD1 (5 bases). The CDR3 is made up of 15 amino acids. Germline CDR1 and CDR2: SEHNR and FQNEAQ (reference sequence). V was pared by 5 bases and J by 0 bases, with 13 bases between. CDR3 loop: CASSPPGGTNYGYTF. CDR3 nucleotides: TGTGCCAGCAGCCCGCCCGGGGGGACTAACTATGGCTACACCTTC.

As for this clone: Other nucleotide sequences from this sample produce the same CDR3. V gene TRBV24-1 combines with J gene TRBJ2-1; 7 positions match TRBD1. Per germline, CDR1 KGHDR and CDR2 SFDVKD. This CDR3 comprises 15 residues. J was trimmed by 0 bases and V by 5 bases; bases with no gene match: 3. CDR3 sequence reads: CATSVAGGSYNEQFF. CDR3 bases: TGTGCCACCAGTGTTGCAGGGGGCTCCTACAATGAGCAGTTCTTC.

The rearrangement joins TRBV7-9 to TRBJ1-2, with D unclear. Germline V gives CDR1 SEHNR, CDR2 FQNEAQ (reference sequence). This CDR3 comprises 16 residues. The V end was cut by 2 bases, the J end by 2 bases, with 15 bases between. In DNA, the CDR3 is TGTGCCAGCAGCTTATTGGGTAGTGGGAGAAACTATGGCTACACCTTC. Its protein is CASSLLGSGRNYGYTF.

The J gene is TRBJ2-5, the V gene TRBV28, with a weak D call TRBD2 (6 bases). The V end was cut by 5 bases, the J end by 1 base, with 14 bases between. CDR3 length: 15 amino acids. Looked up from germline, CDR1 is MDHEN and CDR2 is SYDVKM. The CDR3 loop reads CASSPSREAQETQYF. The CDR3 nucleotides read TGTGCCAGCAGTCCCTCCAGGGAGGCCCAAGAGACCCAGTACTTC.

The chain combines TRBV29-1 with TRBJ1-1, with no clear D. Germline V gene sequence: CDR1 SQVTM, CDR2 ANQGSEA. Trimming removed 7 bases from V and 5 bases from J, with 8 bases in between. The CDR3 is made up of 10 amino acids. CDR3 sequence reads: CSAQETEAFF. The CDR3, as DNA: TGCAGCGCTCAGGAAACTGAAGCTTTCTTT.

The genes are TRBV3-1 (or the pseudogene TRBV3-2) and TRBJ2-1; D call uncertain. This CDR3 has 13 amino acids. Germline assignment: CDR1 LGHDT and CDR2 YNNKEL (reference sequence). Trimming left V 3 bases short and J 10 bases short, with 13 bases between. CDR3 sequence reads: CASSHQAIGEQFF. The DNA of the CDR3 is TGTGCCAGCAGCCACCAGGCGATTGGGGAGCAGTTCTTC.

This chain uses TRBV14 with TRBJ1-1; the match to TRBD1 covers 9 bases. The CDR3 extends over 16 amino acids. Germline CDR1 is SGHDN and CDR2 is FVKESK. V trimming: 5 bases; J trimming: 0 bases; junction bases outside the gene matches: 7. CDR3 sequence: CASSKIQGAVNTEAFF. As DNA, the CDR3 is TGTGCCAGCAGCAAGATACAGGGGGCCGTGAACACTGAAGCTTTCTTT.

In its sample, this clone was seen a few times. The V and J genes are TRBV6-1 and TRBJ1-5; tentatively, D is TRBD1 (5 bases). V lost 3 bases and J 4 bases, leaving 10 bases between the germline ends. CDR3 length: 14 amino acids. CDR1 and CDR2 from the germline V gene are MNHNS and SASEGT. The CDR3: CASSDWRGNQPQHF. The CDR3 DNA sequence: TGTGCCAGCAGTGATTGGAGGGGAAATCAGCCCCAGCATTTT.

J is TRBJ2-5 and V is TRBV5-3; TRBD2 matches 11 bases. TRBV5-3 has ORF status, its function being uncertain. The CDR3 is 17 amino acids. V shed 5 bases, J shed 4 bases, and the junction held 13 bases outside the gene matches. The CDR3, as DNA: TGTGCCAGAAGGTCGTCTAGCGGGGGGTTGTTCGGAGAGACCCAGTACTTC. Its translation: CARRSSSGGLFGETQYF.

The CDR3 spells CASSLDRETQYF. In DNA, the CDR3 is TGTGCCAGCAGCTTAGACAGAGAGACCCAGTACTTC. The rearrangement links TRBV7-9 to TRBJ2-5; D is unclear. Germline CDR1 is SEHNR and CDR2 is FQNEAQ (reference sequence). V lost 1 base to trimming and J lost 4 bases, with 4 bases between them. The CDR3 runs 12 residues.

The chain carries TRBV18 and TRBJ2-2; TRBD1 matches at 8 bases. J was trimmed by 6 bases and V by 8 bases; bases with no gene match: 8. This CDR3 comprises 14 residues. From germline, CDR1 is KGHSH and CDR2 LQKENI. This CDR3 is CASRRAGGAGELFF. CDR3 DNA sequence: TGTGCCAGCCGGAGAGCAGGGGGCGCCGGGGAGCTGTTTTTT.

The chain recombines TRBV7-3 with TRBJ2-2, with 7 bases matching TRBD1. V trimming: 2 bases; J trimming: 4 bases; junction bases outside the gene matches: 4. Germline assignment: CDR1 SGHTA and CDR2 FQGTGA. The CDR3 covers 15 residues. CDR3 region: CASSLEGAFTGELFF. As DNA, the CDR3 is TGTGCCAGCAGCTTAGAGGGGGCCTTCACCGGGGAGCTGTTTTTT.

This chain uses TRBV25-1 with TRBJ1-6; 10 nucleotides align to TRBD1. Trimming at V came to 6 bases and at J to 6 bases, leaving 8 bases not matched to a gene. The CDR3 consists of 16 residues. CDR1 and CDR2 from the germline V gene are MGHDK and SYGVNS. CDR3 residues: CASRPNRDRGNSPLHF. The CDR3, as DNA: TGTGCCAGCAGGCCGAATCGGGACAGGGGTAATTCACCCCTCCACTTT.

By share, this clone ranks as medium-sized. The genes are TRBV13 and TRBJ2-1; 13 nucleotides align to TRBD2. V lost 5 bases and J lost 4; bases outside the gene matches: 5. The germline gives CDR1 PRHDT, CDR2 FYEKMQ (reference sequence). CDR3 size: 16 residues. CDR3 nucleotide sequence: TGTGCCAGCAGCCCTGTGACTAGCGGGGGGTACAATGAGCAGTTCTTC. Protein product: CASSPVTSGGYNEQFF. Complete variable domain (other parts from reference TRBV13 and TRBJ2-1): AAGVIQSPRHLIKEKRETATLKCYPIPRHDTVYWYQQGPGQDPQFLISFYEKMQSDKGSIPDRFSAQQFSDYHSELNMSSLELGDSALYFCASSPVTSGGYNEQFFGPGTRLTVL.

V gene TRBV20-1 combines with J gene TRBJ1-1; 8 bases match TRBD1. With V trimmed by 6 bases and J by 10 bases, 7 bases remained unmatched. CDR1 is DFQATT, CDR2 SNEGSKA, per germline (reference sequence). This CDR3 has 11 residues. CDR3 protein: CSASDRAGAFF. CDR3 DNA sequence: TGCAGTGCATCGGACAGGGCGGGAGCTTTCTTT.

The rearrangement joins TRBV3-1 (or the pseudogene TRBV3-2) to TRBJ2-7, with a tentative D call TRBD2 (6 bases). The germline V gene has CDR1 LGHDT and CDR2 YNNKEL (reference sequence). With 3 bases removed from V and 3 bases from J, the gap between germline ends came to 27 bases. CDR3 length: 19 residues. The CDR3 sequence: CASSHALRGRDGQHYEQYF. The CDR3 coding sequence is TGTGCCAGCAGCCATGCCCTCCGCGGGCGGGACGGGCAGCACTACGAGCAGTACTTC.

This rearrangement joins TRBV6-5 to TRBJ2-3; D remains ambiguous. V dropped 5 bases and J dropped 0 bases, with 12 bases sitting between them. The length of the CDR3 is 15 residues. Germline-derived CDR1 and CDR2 are MNHEY and SVGAGI. CDR3 in DNA: TGTGCCAGCAGTCTCGTAGTGACTAGCACAGATACGCAGTATTTT. Protein: CASSLVVTSTDTQYF.

This chain uses TRBV29-1 with TRBJ1-5, with TRBD1 matching over 10 bases. Germline loops: CDR1 SQVTM, CDR2 ANQGSEA. The CDR3 sequence is 18 residues long. V shed 8 bases, J shed 0 bases, and the junction held 16 bases outside the gene matches. CDR3 nucleotide sequence: TGCAGCCCTCCCCTCCGGGACAGGGGAATAGATAGCAATCAGCCCCAGCATTTT. This gives the protein CSPPLRDRGIDSNQPQHF.

J is TRBJ1-2 and V is TRBV6-2 or TRBV6-3; D call uncertain. Trimming removed 2 bases from V and 4 bases from J, with 20 bases in between. The CDR3 loop spans 17 amino acids. Germline V CDR1 and CDR2: MNHEY, SVGEGT. The CDR3 sequence: CASSYAGSGAASYGYTF. In DNA form, the CDR3 reads TGTGCCAGCAGTTACGCGGGTTCGGGAGCCGCTAGCTATGGCTACACCTTC.

This chain joins TRBV2 and TRBJ2-5, with D tentatively TRBD2 (6 bases). Germline V gives CDR1 SNHLY, CDR2 FYNNEI. This CDR3 has 15 residues. V was trimmed by 8 bases and J by 3 bases, leaving 19 bases between them. Written as DNA, the CDR3 is TGTGCCAGCGCCCCTTGGGACTCCGTAAAAGAGACCCAGTACTTC. This sequence encodes CASAPWDSVKETQYF.

The rearrangement uses TRBV12-3 or TRBV12-4 and TRBJ1-2; no firm D call. Trimming removed 5 bases from V and 7 bases from J, with 14 bases in between. This CDR3 comprises 13 residues. The CDR3 region is CASSLTGGGGYTF. CDR3 nucleotide sequence: TGTGCCAGCAGTCTGACCGGAGGAGGTGGCTACACCTTC.

The chain recombines TRBV5-4 with TRBJ2-3; 9 bases are a match to TRBD2. The CDR3 is made up of 16 amino acids. The germline CDR1 and CDR2 sequences are SGHNT and YYREEE (reference sequence). V dropped 4 bases and J dropped 5; count of bases not matched to a gene: 11. CDR3 region: CASSPRALAGIDTQYF. As DNA, the CDR3 is TGTGCCAGCAGCCCGAGGGCTCTAGCGGGGATAGATACGCAGTATTTT.